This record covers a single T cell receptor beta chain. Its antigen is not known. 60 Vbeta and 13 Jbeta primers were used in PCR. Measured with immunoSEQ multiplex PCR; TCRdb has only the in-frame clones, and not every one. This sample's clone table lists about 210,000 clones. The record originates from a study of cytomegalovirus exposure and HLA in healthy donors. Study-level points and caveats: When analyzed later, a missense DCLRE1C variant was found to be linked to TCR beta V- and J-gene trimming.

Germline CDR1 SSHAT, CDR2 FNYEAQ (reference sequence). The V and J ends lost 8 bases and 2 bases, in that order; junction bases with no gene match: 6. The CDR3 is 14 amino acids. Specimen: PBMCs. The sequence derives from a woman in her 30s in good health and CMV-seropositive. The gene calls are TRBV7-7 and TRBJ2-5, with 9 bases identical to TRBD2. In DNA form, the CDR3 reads TGTGCCAGCTCGGGAGCGGGGGGTCAAGAGACCCAGTACTTC. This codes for CASSGAGGQETQYF.